Each of the 5 T cell receptor beta chains below was sequenced from the same sample in a study of T cells in Graves' hyperthyroidism and ophthalmopathy. RNA transcripts gave rise to amplified TCR beta CDR3 regions. First-round RT-PCR targeting the TCR CDR3 was performed with the HTBI primer set. TCRdb reprocessed the multiplex PCR reads via MiXCR and lists one record per CDR3 protein. The top ten hold approximately 8.4% of the sample, which has more than 600,000 distinct CDR3 sequences, about a sixth seen once. Input material: blood. All receptors derive from a man younger than 30 with Graves' hyperthyroidism.

V and J are TRBV12-3 or TRBV12-4 and TRBJ1-6, with 7 bases aligning to TRBD1. With 5 bases clipped from V and 6 bases from J, the junction kept 10 bases outside the gene matches. CDR3 size: 16 residues. The CDR3 spells CASSPGSTGPNSPLHF. In DNA, the CDR3 is TGTGCCAGCAGTCCCGGTTCGACAGGGCCTAATTCACCCCTCCACTTT.

The chain joins TRBV5-1 to TRBJ2-3; TRBD1 or TRBD2 may be the D gene (5 bases each). V was cut by 0 bases and J by 2 bases, with 13 bases left in between. In germline, CDR1 is SGHRS, CDR2 YFSETQ. The CDR3 spans 16 residues. CDR3 region: CASSLEGRGVTDTQYF. CDR3 in DNA: TGCGCCAGCAGCTTGGAGGGGAGAGGGGTCACAGATACGCAGTATTTT.

The V and J genes are TRBV6-2 or TRBV6-3 and TRBJ2-7; no firm D call. This CDR3 contains 16 residues. The germline V gene encodes CDR1 MNHEY and CDR2 SVGEGT. V was shortened by 0 bases and J by 5 bases, with 17 bases between the two germline ends. The CDR3 region is CASSYSSDGRKDEQYF. CDR3 coding DNA: TGTGCCAGCAGTTACTCCTCGGACGGACGCAAGGACGAGCAGTACTTC.

This chain joins TRBV30 and TRBJ2-2; D ambiguous. Germline CDR1 GTSNPN, CDR2 SVGIG (reference sequence). The CDR3 is made up of 12 amino acids. The CDR3 region is CGIVPNTGELFF. The CDR3 DNA sequence: TGTGGTATTGTGCCGAACACCGGGGAGCTGTTTTTT.

This clonotype was seen repeatedly, ten times or more. The CDR3 sequence: CASAGHYEQYF. The CDR3 DNA sequence: TGTGCCAGCGCAGGGCACTACGAGCAGTACTTC. The chain carries TRBV2 and TRBJ2-7; tentatively, D is TRBD1 (5 bases). Trimming took 8 bases from V and 3 from J, leaving 8 bases between them. The CDR3 extends over 11 amino acids. Germline CDR1 and CDR2: SNHLY and FYNNEI.